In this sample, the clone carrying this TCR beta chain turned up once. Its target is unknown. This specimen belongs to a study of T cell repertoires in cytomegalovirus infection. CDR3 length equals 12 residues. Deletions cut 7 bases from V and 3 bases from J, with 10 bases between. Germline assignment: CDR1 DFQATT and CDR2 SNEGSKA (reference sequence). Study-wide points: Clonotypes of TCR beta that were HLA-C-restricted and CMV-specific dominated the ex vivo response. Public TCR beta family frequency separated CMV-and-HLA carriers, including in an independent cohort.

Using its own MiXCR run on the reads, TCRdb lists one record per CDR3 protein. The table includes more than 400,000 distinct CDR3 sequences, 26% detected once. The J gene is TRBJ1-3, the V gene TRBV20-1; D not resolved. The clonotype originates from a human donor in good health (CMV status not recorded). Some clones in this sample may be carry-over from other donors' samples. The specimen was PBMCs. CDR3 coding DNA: TGCAGTGTTAAAGGGAGTGGAAACACCATATATTTT. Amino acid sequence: CSVKGSGNTIYF.